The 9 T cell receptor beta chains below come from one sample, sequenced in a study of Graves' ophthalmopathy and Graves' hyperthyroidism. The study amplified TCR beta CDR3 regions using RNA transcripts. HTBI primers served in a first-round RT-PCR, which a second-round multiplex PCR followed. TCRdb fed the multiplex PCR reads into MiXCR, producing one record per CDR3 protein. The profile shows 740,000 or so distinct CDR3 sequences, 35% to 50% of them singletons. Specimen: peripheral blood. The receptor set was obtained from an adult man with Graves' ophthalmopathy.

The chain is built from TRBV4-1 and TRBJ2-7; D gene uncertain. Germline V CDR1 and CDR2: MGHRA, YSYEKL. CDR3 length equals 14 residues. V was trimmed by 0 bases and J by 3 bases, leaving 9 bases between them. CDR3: CASSQEPLLYEQYF. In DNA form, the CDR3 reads TGCGCCAGCAGCCAAGAGCCACTACTCTACGAGCAGTACTTC.

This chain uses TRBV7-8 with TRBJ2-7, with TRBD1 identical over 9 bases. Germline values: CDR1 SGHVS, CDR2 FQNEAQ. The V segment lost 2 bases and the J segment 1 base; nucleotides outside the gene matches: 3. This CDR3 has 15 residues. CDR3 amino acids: CASSLFGTGSYEQYF. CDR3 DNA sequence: TGTGCCAGCAGCTTATTCGGGACAGGGTCCTACGAGCAGTACTTC.

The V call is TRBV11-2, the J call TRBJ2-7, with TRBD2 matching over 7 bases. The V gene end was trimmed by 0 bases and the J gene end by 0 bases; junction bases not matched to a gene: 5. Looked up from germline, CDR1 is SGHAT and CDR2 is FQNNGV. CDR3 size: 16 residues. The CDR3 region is CASSLDPGGSSYEQYF. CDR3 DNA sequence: TGTGCCAGCAGCTTAGATCCCGGCGGGAGCTCCTACGAGCAGTACTTC. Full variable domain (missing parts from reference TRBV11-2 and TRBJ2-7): EAGVAQSPRYKIIEKRQSVAFWCNPISGHATLYWYQQILGQGPKLLIQFQNNGVVDDSQLPKDRFSAERLKGVDSTLKIQPAKLEDSAVYLCASSLDPGGSSYEQYFGPGTRLTVT.

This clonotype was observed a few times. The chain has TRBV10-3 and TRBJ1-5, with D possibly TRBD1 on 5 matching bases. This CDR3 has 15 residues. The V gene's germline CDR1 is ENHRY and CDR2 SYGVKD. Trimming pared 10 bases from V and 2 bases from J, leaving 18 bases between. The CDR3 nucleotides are TGTGCCAGCAGGGTCTCACGTGGACGCAATCAGCCCCAGCATTTT. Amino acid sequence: CASRVSRGRNQPQHF.

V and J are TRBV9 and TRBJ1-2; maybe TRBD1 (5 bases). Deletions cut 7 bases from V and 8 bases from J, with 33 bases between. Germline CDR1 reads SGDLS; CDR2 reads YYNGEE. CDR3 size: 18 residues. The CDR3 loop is CASSPLNTPGTVGEGYTF. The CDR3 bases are TGTGCCAGCTCACCACTGAACACTCCCGGGACGGTGGGAGAAGGCTACACCTTC.

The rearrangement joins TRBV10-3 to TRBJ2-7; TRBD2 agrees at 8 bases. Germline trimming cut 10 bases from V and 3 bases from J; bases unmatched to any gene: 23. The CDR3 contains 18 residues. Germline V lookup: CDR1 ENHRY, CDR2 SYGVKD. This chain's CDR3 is CASSGRPTSGHRRYEQYF. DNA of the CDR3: TGTGCCAGCAGCGGGCGACCTACTAGCGGCCACCGACGCTACGAGCAGTACTTC.

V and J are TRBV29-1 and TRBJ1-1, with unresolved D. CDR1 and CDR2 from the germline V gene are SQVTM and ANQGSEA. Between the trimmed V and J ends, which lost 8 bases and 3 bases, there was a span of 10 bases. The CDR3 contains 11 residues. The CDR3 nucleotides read TGCAGCTTCGGTGGGTACACTGAAGCTTTCTTT. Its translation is CSFGGYTEAFF.

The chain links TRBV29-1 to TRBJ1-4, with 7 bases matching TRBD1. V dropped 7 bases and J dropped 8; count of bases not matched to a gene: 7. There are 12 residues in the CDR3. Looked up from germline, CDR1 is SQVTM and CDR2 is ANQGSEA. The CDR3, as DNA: TGCAGCGAGGGACAGCGGGGGGAAAAACTGTTTTTT. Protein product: CSEGQRGEKLFF.

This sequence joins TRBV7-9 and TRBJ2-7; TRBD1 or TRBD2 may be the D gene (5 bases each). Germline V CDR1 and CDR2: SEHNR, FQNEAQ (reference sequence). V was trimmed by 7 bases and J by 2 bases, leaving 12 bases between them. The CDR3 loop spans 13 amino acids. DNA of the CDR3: TGTGCCAGCACCTCCGGGACCACCTACGAGCAGTACTTC. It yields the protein CASTSGTTYEQYF.